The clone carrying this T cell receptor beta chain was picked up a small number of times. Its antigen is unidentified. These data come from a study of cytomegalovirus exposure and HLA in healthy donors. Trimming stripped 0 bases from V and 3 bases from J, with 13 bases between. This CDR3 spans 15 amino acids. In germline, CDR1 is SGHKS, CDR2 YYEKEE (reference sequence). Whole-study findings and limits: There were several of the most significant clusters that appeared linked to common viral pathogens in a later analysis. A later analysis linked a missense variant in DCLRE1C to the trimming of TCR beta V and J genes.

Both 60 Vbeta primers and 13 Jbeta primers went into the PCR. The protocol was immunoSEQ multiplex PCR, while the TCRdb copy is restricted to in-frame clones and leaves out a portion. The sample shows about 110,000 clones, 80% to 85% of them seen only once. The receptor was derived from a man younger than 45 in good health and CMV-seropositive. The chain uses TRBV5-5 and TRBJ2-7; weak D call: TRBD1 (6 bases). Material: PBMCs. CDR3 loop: CASSLGPGQDYEQYF. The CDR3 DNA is TGTGCCAGCAGCTTGGGGCCGGGACAAGACTACGAGCAGTACTTC.